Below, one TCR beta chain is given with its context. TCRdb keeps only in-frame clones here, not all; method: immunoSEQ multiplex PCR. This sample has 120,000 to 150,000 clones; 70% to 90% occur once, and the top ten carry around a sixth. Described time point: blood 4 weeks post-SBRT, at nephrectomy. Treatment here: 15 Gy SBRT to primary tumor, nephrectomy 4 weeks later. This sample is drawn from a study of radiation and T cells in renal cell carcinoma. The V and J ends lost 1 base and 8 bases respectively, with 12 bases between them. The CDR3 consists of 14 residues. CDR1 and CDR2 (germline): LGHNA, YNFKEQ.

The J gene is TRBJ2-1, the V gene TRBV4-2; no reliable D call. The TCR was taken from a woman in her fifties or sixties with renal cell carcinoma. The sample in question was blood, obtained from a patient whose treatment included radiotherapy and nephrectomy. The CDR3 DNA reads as TGTGCCAGCAGCCAAGCGTCCAGTAGGGATGAGCAGTTCTTC. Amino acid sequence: CASSQASSRDEQFF.